This TCR beta chain was retrieved from a study of shared clonotypes between healthy human individuals. TCRdb's table, derived via immunoSEQ multiplex PCR, lists solely in-frame clones and lacks some. Among 2 million to 3 million clones listed, roughly 93% were seen once. The CDR3 covers 12 residues. Germline values: CDR1 SGHTA, CDR2 FQGNSA. This clonotype was obtained from a man younger than 35 in good health. Some clones in this sample may be carry-over from other donors' samples. The chain has TRBV7-2 and TRBJ2-5; the D gene is possibly TRBD2 (5 bases). Matching the DNA end better, TRBJ2-7 makes the J call doubtful. The source material was naive CD4+ T cells from PBMCs. Subset in this sample: CD45RA+ positively selected. CDR3 coding DNA: TGTGCCAGCAGCTTGACGGGGTACGAGCAGTACTTC. It specifies CASSLTGYEQYF.